This TCR beta chain was identified during a study of blood T cell repertoires in COVID-19. On the study more broadly: The United States, Italy and Spain were the sources of the acute and convalescent COVID-19 samples.

Trimming removed 4 bases from V and 4 bases from J, with 13 bases in between. CDR3 length: 14 residues. The germline CDR1 and CDR2 sequences are SGHRS and YFSETQ. This table comes from immunoSEQ multiplex PCR, and its TCRdb copy is limited to in-frame clones, with some not included. The table lists 120,000 or so clones, about 85% of them singletons, with 25% to 30% in the top ten. Sample: peripheral blood. This TCR derives from a woman aged 80 or over with acute or convalescent COVID-19. This chain uses TRBV5-1 with TRBJ2-3; D may be TRBD2 (5 bases). This CDR3 reads CASSRSTIPDTQYF. The CDR3 DNA sequence: TGCGCCAGCAGCCGCTCGACTATTCCAGATACGCAGTATTTT.